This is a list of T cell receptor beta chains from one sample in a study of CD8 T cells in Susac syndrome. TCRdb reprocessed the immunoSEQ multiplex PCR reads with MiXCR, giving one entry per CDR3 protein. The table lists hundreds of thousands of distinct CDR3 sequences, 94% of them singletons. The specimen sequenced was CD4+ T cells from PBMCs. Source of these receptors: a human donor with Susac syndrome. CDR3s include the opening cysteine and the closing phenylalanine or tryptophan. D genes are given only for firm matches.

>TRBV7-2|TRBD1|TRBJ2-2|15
CASSPWTGDTGELFF
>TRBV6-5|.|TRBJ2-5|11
CASTREETQYF
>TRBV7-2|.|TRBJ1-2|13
CASSLYTNYGYTF
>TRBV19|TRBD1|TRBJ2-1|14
CASSTTDRGNEQFF
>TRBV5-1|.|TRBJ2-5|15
CASSFVGGDRETQYF
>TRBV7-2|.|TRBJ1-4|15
CASSPQDQGNEKLFF
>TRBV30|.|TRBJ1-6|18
CAWSVPWTDSSYNSPLHF
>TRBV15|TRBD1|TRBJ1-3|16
CATSRDRTASGNTIYF
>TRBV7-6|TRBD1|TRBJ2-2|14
CALQGPKSVGELFF
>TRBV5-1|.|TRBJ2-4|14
CASSLMDRSNIQYF
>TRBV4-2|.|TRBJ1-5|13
CASSQDFGGPQHF
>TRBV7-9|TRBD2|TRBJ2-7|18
CASSFLPGTSGGPGEQYF
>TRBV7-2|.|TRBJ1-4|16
CASSLAPLGANEKLFF
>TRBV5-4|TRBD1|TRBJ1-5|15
CASSRDRRPAQPQHF
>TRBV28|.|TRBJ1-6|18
CASSLGRRASSYNSPLHF
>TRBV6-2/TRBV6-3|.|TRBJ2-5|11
CASSAAETQYF
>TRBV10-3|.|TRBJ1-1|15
CAISESGGGNTEAFF
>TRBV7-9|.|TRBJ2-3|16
CASSLVLSPKSDTQYF
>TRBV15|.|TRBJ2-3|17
CATSGPVLGAYTDTQYF
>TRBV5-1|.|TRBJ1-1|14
CASSPQGGSTEAFF
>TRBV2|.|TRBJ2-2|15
CASRRTPRNTGELFF
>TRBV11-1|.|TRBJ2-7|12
CASSFEAYEQYF
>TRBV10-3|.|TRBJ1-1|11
CATYGGGITFF
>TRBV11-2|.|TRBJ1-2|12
CASSAGVYGYTF
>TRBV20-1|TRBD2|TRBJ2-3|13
CSAPRSGVDTQYF
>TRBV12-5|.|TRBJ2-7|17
CASGLVPDTTASYEQYF
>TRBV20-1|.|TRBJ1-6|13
CSAAGVEGSPLHF
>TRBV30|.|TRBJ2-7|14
CAWSVEHGTYEQYF
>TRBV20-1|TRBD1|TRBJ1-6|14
CSARATGGDSPLHF
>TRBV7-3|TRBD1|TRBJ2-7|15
CASSHTGGGLYEQYF
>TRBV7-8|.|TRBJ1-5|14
CASSLEGPNQPQHF
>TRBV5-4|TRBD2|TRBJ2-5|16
CASSLDLAGTQETQYF
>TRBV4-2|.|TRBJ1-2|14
CASSQHRSNYGYTF
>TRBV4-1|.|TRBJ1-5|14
CASSQEDSRQPQHF
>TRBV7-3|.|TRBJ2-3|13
CASSQDGTDTQYF
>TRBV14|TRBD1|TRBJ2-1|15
CASSQVYRGYNEQFF